A single sample is the source of the 12 T cell receptor beta chains below, sequenced in a study of OX40 agonist ivuxolimab in advanced cancers. The protocol was immunoSEQ multiplex PCR, while the TCRdb copy is restricted to in-frame clones and leaves out a portion. The sample has under 6,500 clones, more than 65% seen once. The sequences come from CD4+ or CD8+ T cells sorted from blood, collected in a trial of the OX40 agonist ivuxolimab. The receptor set was obtained from an adult with an advanced solid tumor such as melanoma, head and neck, liver or kidney cancer.

The chain is built from TRBV7-8 and TRBJ2-2; weak D call: TRBD1 (6 bases). Germline values: CDR1 SGHVS, CDR2 FQNEAQ. CDR3 size: 16 residues. Trimming cost V 0 bases and J 1 base, with 9 bases left between them. This CDR3 reads CASSLAGAENTGELFF. The CDR3 DNA reads as TGTGCCAGCAGCTTAGCGGGGGCCGAGAACACCGGGGAGCTGTTTTTT.

This chain links TRBV28 with TRBJ2-2; 10 nucleotides agree with TRBD1. In germline, CDR1 is MDHEN, CDR2 SYDVKM. The junction had 8 bases not matched to a gene; V was cut back by 3 bases and J by 4 bases. This CDR3 is 17 amino acids long. CDR3 loop: CASSFGDRGFGTGELFF. The CDR3 DNA reads as TGTGCCAGCAGTTTCGGGGACAGGGGCTTTGGCACCGGGGAGCTGTTTTTT.

The chain's CDR3 is CASSSRDTNTGELFF. The CDR3 nucleotides read TGTGCCAGCAGCTCCAGGGACACCAACACCGGGGAGCTGTTTTTT. J is TRBJ2-2 and V is TRBV11-3; maybe TRBD1 (6 bases). The CDR3 runs 15 residues. CDR1 is SGHNT, CDR2 YENEEA, per germline. Trimming cost V 4 bases and J 2 bases, with 11 bases left between them.

V and J are TRBV6-1 and TRBJ2-7, with D hard to call. CDR1 and CDR2 from the germline V gene are MNHNS and SASEGT. V lost 7 bases, J lost 4 bases, and 5 bases lay in between. There are 10 residues in the CDR3. CDR3 in DNA: TGTGCCAGCAAAGGATACGAGCAGTACTTC. Translated: CASKGYEQYF.

The chain has TRBV14 and TRBJ2-7; 8 bases agree with TRBD2. Trimming cost V 0 bases and J 5 bases; bases outside gene matches: 9. Germline V gene lookup returns CDR1 SGHDN and CDR2 FVKESK. The CDR3 length is 16 residues. The DNA for the CDR3 is TGTGCCAGCAGCCAAGATTCCCGGGGGGGACGCGACGAGCAGTACTTC. This gives the protein CASSQDSRGGRDEQYF.

V usage is TRBV9 and J usage is TRBJ2-7, with 7 bases that match TRBD1. Per the germline V gene, CDR1 is SGDLS and CDR2 is YYNGEE. The CDR3 length is 15 residues. V lost 4 bases and J lost 1; bases outside the gene matches: 8. Written as DNA, the CDR3 is TGTGCCAGCAGCTCCCATCCGGGACAGTCCTACGAGCAGTACTTC. It yields the protein CASSSHPGQSYEQYF. Looking up the rest from reference TRBV9 and TRBJ2-7 gives the full variable domain: DSGVTQTPKHLITATGQRVTLRCSPRSGDLSVYWYQQSLDQGLQFLIQYYNGEERAKGNILERFSAQQFPDLHSELNLSSLELGDSALYFCASSSHPGQSYEQYFGPGTRLTVT.

This clone was observed a single time. V gene TRBV5-3 combines with J gene TRBJ2-1; 10 nucleotides agree with TRBD2. TRBV5-3 is recorded as an ORF, its role being uncertain. V dropped 0 bases and J dropped 6; count of bases not matched to a gene: 6. The CDR3 totals 16 residues. The CDR3 region is CARSLARAGGFNEQFF. CDR3 bases: TGTGCCAGAAGCTTGGCAAGAGCGGGGGGGTTCAATGAGCAGTTCTTC.

The chain uses TRBV9 and TRBJ2-3; D may be TRBD1 (7 bases). Trimming took 0 bases from V and 0 from J, leaving 14 bases between them. Looked up from germline, CDR1 is SGDLS and CDR2 is YYNGEE. The length of the CDR3 is 17 residues. In DNA form, the CDR3 reads TGTGCCAGCAGCGTAGTTGGGGCAGGGGGGAGCACAGATACGCAGTATTTT. As protein: CASSVVGAGGSTDTQYF.

The chain employs TRBV5-1 and TRBJ2-1; 7 nucleotides align to TRBD1. The CDR3 is 15 residues long. CDR1 is SGHRS, CDR2 YFSETQ, per germline. The V segment lost 2 bases and the J segment 5 bases; nucleotides outside the gene matches: 7. CDR3 DNA sequence: TGCGCCAGCAGCTTCGGCAGGGGGACCCACAATGAGCAGTTCTTC. Its protein is CASSFGRGTHNEQFF.

The chain combines TRBV28 with TRBJ2-7; TRBD1 might be the D (6 bases). Germline CDR1 is MDHEN and CDR2 is SYDVKM. Trimming pared 6 bases from V and 5 bases from J, leaving 14 bases between. This CDR3 region has 13 residues. CDR3 region: CASRRLTGHEQYF. The CDR3, as DNA: TGTGCCAGCAGACGACTAACAGGGCACGAGCAGTACTTC.

This clone was detected once. The CDR3 reads CASSSGQGRGTQYF. The DNA for the CDR3 is TGTGCCAGCAGTTCAGGACAGGGGAGAGGGACCCAGTACTTC. The chain recombines TRBV28 with TRBJ2-5; 9 bases map to TRBD1. The CDR3 length is 14 residues. Germline lookup yields CDR1 MDHEN and CDR2 SYDVKM. Germline trimming cut 4 bases from V and 7 bases from J; bases unmatched to any gene: 7.

This clone was picked up one time. The rearrangement joins TRBV4-1 to TRBJ1-5; no definite D call. Trimming pared 0 bases from V and 6 bases from J, leaving 15 bases between. CDR1 is MGHRA and CDR2 is YSYEKL in the germline V gene. The length of the CDR3 is 16 residues. The CDR3 loop reads CASSQEWGYPSQPQHF. The CDR3, as DNA: TGCGCCAGCAGCCAAGAGTGGGGATACCCTAGTCAGCCCCAGCATTTT.